A single sample is the source of the 5 T cell receptor beta chains below, sequenced in a study of Tregs in tolerant kidney transplant recipients. TCRdb keeps only in-frame clones here, not all; method: immunoSEQ multiplex PCR. The sample holds tens of thousands of clones, roughly 84% seen once. Sequenced sample: CD4+ T cells from blood. All receptors derive from a human donor in good health.

This rearrangement joins TRBV7-8 to TRBJ1-2; TRBD1 might be the D (6 bases). Trimming cost V 3 bases and J 4 bases, with 15 bases left between them. The CDR3 contains 15 residues. CDR1 is SGHVS, CDR2 FQNEAQ, per germline. CDR3 DNA: TGTGCCAGCAGCTTCATGAGGACAGAACTCTATGGCTACACCTTC. Protein: CASSFMRTELYGYTF.

The chain is built from TRBV4-3 and TRBJ1-4, with D tentatively TRBD1 (6 bases). Germline V gene data show CDR1 as LGHNA and CDR2 as YSLEER. This CDR3 has 16 residues. V was clipped by 0 bases and J by 8 bases, with 16 bases between them. The CDR3 here is CASSQDDRQGGEKLFF. CDR3 in DNA: TGCGCCAGCAGCCAAGATGATAGGCAAGGGGGGGAAAAACTGTTTTTT.

V gene TRBV5-6 combines with J gene TRBJ1-3; the D is unclear. Germline CDR1 reads SGHDT; CDR2 reads YYEEEE. The CDR3 runs 14 residues. Deletions cut 3 bases from V and 4 bases from J, with 11 bases between. The CDR3 DNA sequence: TGTGCCAGCAGCTCCGTCTCGGGCGGAAACACCATATATTTT. It yields the protein CASSSVSGGNTIYF. The whole variable domain, remainder taken from reference TRBV5-6 and TRBJ1-3, is DAGVTQSPTHLIKTRGQQVTLRCSPKSGHDTVSWYQQALGQGPQFIFQYYEEEERQRGNFPDRFSGHQFPNYSSELNVNALLLGDSALYLCASSSVSGGNTIYFGEGSWLTVV.

V usage is TRBV2 and J usage is TRBJ1-1; D possibly corresponds to TRBD1 (5 bases). This CDR3 region has 13 residues. V was cut by 5 bases and J by 1 base, with 8 bases left in between. Germline V gene lookup returns CDR1 SNHLY and CDR2 FYNNEI. The CDR3 region is CASSTRANTEAFF. The CDR3 DNA reads as TGTGCCAGCAGTACCAGGGCGAACACTGAAGCTTTCTTT.

Notes on this clone: Other DNA sequences of this sample code for an identical CDR3. The chain employs TRBV6-5 and TRBJ1-1; 7 bases map to TRBD1. V was pared by 6 bases and J by 0 bases, with 1 base of the junction left unmatched. The germline CDR1 and CDR2 sequences are MNHEY and SVGAGI. This CDR3 has 13 amino acids. Written as DNA, the CDR3 is TGTGCCAGCAGCAGGGGGGTGAACACTGAAGCTTTCTTT. Translated, it gives CASSRGVNTEAFF.